This TCR beta chain was retrieved from a study of cytomegalovirus exposure and HLA in healthy donors. The overall study: Some 180 million T cells yielded fewer than 120 million unique TCR beta sequences in earlier analysis.

Amplification used 60 Vbeta primers and 13 Jbeta primers. Sequenced by immunoSEQ multiplex PCR; TCRdb stores in-frame clones only, minus some. The sample has nearly 35,000 clones. The CDR3 extends over 14 amino acids. Germline V CDR1 and CDR2: SGHNT, YYREEE (reference sequence). V was pared by 4 bases and J by 3 bases, with 2 bases of the junction left unmatched. The chain employs TRBV5-4 and TRBJ2-2; 8 bases map to TRBD1. The source is a woman in her 40s in good health and CMV-seropositive. Sequencing input: PBMCs. This CDR3 is CASSLGQDTGELFF. The DNA for the CDR3 is TGTGCCAGCAGCCTGGGACAGGACACCGGGGAGCTGTTTTTT.